The next 28 T cell receptor beta chains were all read from a single sample in a study of shared clonotypes between healthy human individuals. Clones were read by immunoSEQ multiplex PCR, and TCRdb kept only the in-frame ones, dropping some. The top ten hold about 0.057% of the sample, which has approximately 620,000 clones, less than 98% seen once. Sequenced material: naive CD4+ T cells sorted from blood. The subset is: CD45RA+ positively selected. The receptors derive from a woman aged 30 to 39 in good health.

The chain is built from TRBV18 and TRBJ1-2, with a weak D call TRBD1 (6 bases). V lost 6 bases and J 6 bases, leaving 20 bases between the germline ends. The CDR3 covers 15 residues. Germline V CDR1 and CDR2: KGHSH, LQKENI. CDR3 region: CASSPDSGGLHGYTF. The CDR3 coding sequence is TGTGCCAGCTCCCCTGATTCGGGGGGGCTTCATGGCTACACCTTC.

This chain uses TRBV27 with TRBJ2-3, with 9 bases lining up with TRBD1. The germline CDR1 and CDR2 sequences are MNHEY and SMNVEV (reference sequence). This CDR3 spans 14 amino acids. Trimming removed 7 bases from V and 4 bases from J; junction bases left unmatched: 6. Written as DNA, the CDR3 is TGTGCCAGCAAATGGACAGGGGTTTCAGATACGCAGTATTTT. Translated: CASKWTGVSDTQYF.

The rearrangement links TRBV5-1 to TRBJ1-2; D remains unclear. V gave up 3 bases and J gave up 4 bases, with 13 bases separating them. The CDR3 is made up of 14 amino acids. The germline CDR1 and CDR2 sequences are SGHRS and YFSETQ. The CDR3 reads CASSSDTFLYGYTF. Here the CDR3 DNA reads TGCGCCAGCAGCTCCGACACTTTCCTCTATGGCTACACCTTC.

The chain employs TRBV2 and TRBJ2-7; a weak D match, TRBD2 (6 bases). The V end lost 11 bases, the J end lost 1 base, and 15 bases lay between the germline ends. CDR1 is SNHLY, CDR2 FYNNEI, per germline. CDR3 length equals 13 residues. The chain's CDR3 is CAGTTAGSYEQYF. CDR3 sequence (DNA): TGTGCCGGCACTACAGCGGGTTCCTACGAGCAGTACTTC.

J is TRBJ2-1 and V is TRBV4-1, with 11 bases lining up with TRBD2. The ends lost 5 bases at V and 4 bases at J; junction bases unmatched: 13. The length of the CDR3 is 18 residues. Germline-derived CDR1 and CDR2 are MGHRA and YSYEKL. This CDR3 reads CASSSFSGRAKDYNEQFF. The CDR3 bases are TGCGCCAGCAGCTCCTTTAGCGGGAGGGCCAAAGATTACAATGAGCAGTTCTTC.

The rearrangement uses TRBV5-6 and TRBJ1-2; D gene ambiguous. Germline CDR1 is SGHDT and CDR2 is YYEEEE. V was pared by 4 bases and J by 2 bases, with 6 bases between. This CDR3 is 12 amino acids long. CDR3 sequence: CASSVVNYGYTF. The CDR3 DNA reads as TGTGCCAGCAGCGTAGTAAACTATGGCTACACCTTC.

The gene calls are TRBV30 and TRBJ2-7; 7 positions match TRBD2. The V gene end was trimmed by 3 bases and the J gene end by 0 bases; junction bases not matched to a gene: 14. This CDR3 contains 17 residues. Germline lookup yields CDR1 GTSNPN and CDR2 SVGIG (reference sequence). CDR3 in amino acids: CAWRALSPLAVSYEQYF. The DNA for the CDR3 is TGTGCCTGGAGGGCTCTTTCCCCTCTAGCGGTCTCCTACGAGCAGTACTTC.

The chain carries TRBV21-1 and TRBJ2-7; TRBD2 is the table's D call, not checked against the DNA. TRBV21-1 is listed as a pseudogene. This CDR3 has 16 amino acids. The CDR3 nucleotides read TGTGCCAGCAGACAATCTACAGTTACTAGCTCCTACGAGCAGTACTTC. It is translated as CASRQSTVTSSYEQYF.

The gene calls are TRBV10-2 and TRBJ2-2; 9 bases align to TRBD2. The CDR3 loop spans 16 amino acids. V trimming: 10 bases; J trimming: 2 bases; junction bases outside the gene matches: 11. The V gene's germline CDR1 is WSHSY and CDR2 SAAADI. The CDR3 sequence: CATKRGSGRNTGELFF. The CDR3 DNA reads TGCGCCACCAAGCGAGGTAGCGGGAGAAACACCGGGGAGCTGTTTTTT.

This chain connects TRBV29-1 to TRBJ2-3; D remains ambiguous. V was trimmed by 4 bases and J by 2 bases, leaving 7 bases between them. CDR3 length: 12 residues. Germline CDR1 reads SQVTM; CDR2 reads ANQGSEA. CDR3 bases: TGCAGCGTTGTCGACACCACAGATACGCAGTATTTT. This encodes CSVVDTTDTQYF.

The table lists this clone with a count of one. The genes are TRBV28 and TRBJ1-5; TRBD1 is a possible D gene (5 bases). V lost 2 bases, J lost 0 bases, and 8 bases lay in between. CDR3 length: 15 residues. The germline CDR1 and CDR2 sequences are MDHEN and SYDVKM. For the CDR3, the DNA is TGTGCCAGCAGTTTACCGGGGGGTAGCAATCAGCCCCAGCATTTT. It codes for CASSLPGGSNQPQHF.

The chain uses TRBV20-1 and TRBJ1-1; unclear D gene. Trimming cost V 5 bases and J 6 bases, with 10 bases left between them. The CDR3 runs 11 residues. Germline loops: CDR1 DFQATT, CDR2 SNEGSKA (reference sequence). CDR3: CSAGSGAEAFF. The DNA of the CDR3 is TGCAGTGCTGGGTCTGGGGCTGAAGCTTTCTTT.

This clone was seen once. The rearrangement links TRBV5-3 to TRBJ2-1; TRBD2 aligns across 13 bases. TRBV5-3 counts as an open reading frame of uncertain function. Trimming took 3 bases from V and 1 from J; bases not matched to a gene: 7. CDR3 length equals 18 residues. Here the CDR3 reads CARSWGTSGIISYNEQFF. As DNA, the CDR3 is TGTGCCAGAAGCTGGGGGACTAGCGGGATTATATCCTACAATGAGCAGTTCTTC.

V usage is TRBV7-9 and J usage is TRBJ2-2, with D perhaps given as TRBD1 or TRBD2 (5 bases each). Trimming removed 4 bases from V and 5 bases from J, with 14 bases in between. The CDR3 sequence is 15 residues long. Germline V lookup: CDR1 SEHNR, CDR2 FQNEAQ (reference sequence). The CDR3 region has the DNA TGTGCCAGCAGCTCATGGGACGTCGGGACCGGGGAGCTGTTTTTT. Protein sequence: CASSSWDVGTGELFF. The variable domain in full, completed from reference TRBV7-9 and TRBJ2-2, reads DTGVSQNPRHKITKRGQNVTFRCDPISEHNRLYWYRQTLGQGPEFLTYFQNEAQLEKSRLLSDRFSAERPKGSFSTLEIQRTEQGDSAMYLCASSSWDVGTGELFFGEGSRLTVL.

The chain has TRBV19 and TRBJ1-5; D gene unclear. Germline lookup yields CDR1 LNHDA and CDR2 SQIVND (reference sequence). The CDR3 contains 13 residues. The V end was cut by 1 base, the J end by 9 bases, with 10 bases between. The CDR3 sequence: CASSIGAMGPQHF. The CDR3 DNA sequence: TGTGCCAGTAGTATAGGGGCAATGGGGCCCCAGCATTTT. The whole variable domain, remainder taken from reference TRBV19 and TRBJ1-5, is DGGITQSPKYLFRKEGQNVTLSCEQNLNHDAMYWYRQDPGQGLRLIYYSQIVNDFQKGDIAEGYSVSREKKESFPLTVTSAQKNPTAFYLCASSIGAMGPQHFGDGTRLSIL.

The chain is built from TRBV6-5 and TRBJ2-1, with a weak D call TRBD2 (6 bases). There are 15 residues in the CDR3. The V gene lost 10 bases and the J gene lost 0 bases, with 16 bases spanning the gap. The V gene's germline CDR1 is MNHEY and CDR2 SVGAGI. This chain's CDR3 is CATNPQAGSYNEQFF. The CDR3 DNA sequence: TGTGCCACAAACCCACAAGCGGGCTCCTACAATGAGCAGTTCTTC.

The chain employs TRBV18 and TRBJ2-1; no clear D gene. V lost 3 bases to trimming and J lost 4 bases, with 10 bases between them. Germline assignment: CDR1 KGHSH and CDR2 LQKENI. The CDR3 runs 14 residues. The CDR3 sequence is CASSPERLYNEQFF. DNA of the CDR3: TGTGCCAGCTCACCGGAGCGCCTTTACAATGAGCAGTTCTTC.

V gene TRBV16 combines with J gene TRBJ1-1, with D tentatively TRBD1 (5 bases). Germline V gives CDR1 KGHSY, CDR2 FQNENV. The CDR3 has 15 residues. V was clipped by 1 base and J by 5 bases, with 14 bases between them. CDR3 sequence reads: CASSQLGPGGTEAFF. The CDR3 DNA reads as TGTGCCAGCAGCCAATTAGGCCCGGGGGGGACTGAAGCTTTCTTT.

V and J are TRBV2 and TRBJ2-5; 13 bases fit TRBD2. V trimming: 7 bases; J trimming: 4 bases; junction bases outside the gene matches: 15. Germline loops: CDR1 SNHLY, CDR2 FYNNEI. CDR3 length: 18 residues. This chain's CDR3 is CASTLGLAGRPGGETQYF. CDR3 in DNA: TGTGCCAGCACCCTGGGACTAGCGGGGCGCCCAGGGGGAGAGACCCAGTACTTC.

The genes are TRBV19 and TRBJ1-2; D unresolved. The germline gives CDR1 LNHDA, CDR2 SQIVND (reference sequence). V was clipped by 5 bases and J by 4 bases, with 20 bases between them. This CDR3 contains 16 residues. CDR3: CASSAKRHLAAYGYTF. CDR3 coding DNA: TGTGCCAGTAGTGCCAAAAGACACCTTGCTGCCTATGGCTACACCTTC.

V is TRBV7-6 and J is TRBJ1-5; D not certain. The CDR3 runs to 13 residues. The germline V gene has CDR1 SGHVS and CDR2 FNYEAQ. V was cut by 4 bases and J by 11 bases, with 15 bases left in between. The CDR3 nucleotides are TGTGCCAGCAGCTCCCAGGACCTGGGGACCCAGCATTTT. This codes for CASSSQDLGTQHF. The full variable domain, rest sourced from reference TRBV7-6 and TRBJ1-5, is GAGVSQSPRYKVTKRGQDVALRCDPISGHVSLYWYRQALGQGPEFLTYFNYEAQQDKSGLPNDRFSAERPEGSISTLTIQRTEQRDSAMYRCASSSQDLGTQHFGDGTRLSIL.

This clone is a singleton in its sample. The rearrangement joins TRBV19 to TRBJ2-1; TRBD2 matches 8 bases. Unmatched junction bases numbered 3, after V lost 4 bases and J lost 1 base. The CDR3 totals 15 residues. Looked up from germline, CDR1 is LNHDA and CDR2 is SQIVND (reference sequence). In nucleotides, the CDR3 is TGTGCCAGTAGTACCGTAGCGGGATCCTACAATGAGCAGTTCTTC. Translating gives CASSTVAGSYNEQFF.

The chain links TRBV5-1 to TRBJ2-2; perhaps TRBD2 as D (6 bases). The CDR3 is made up of 16 amino acids. Germline lookup yields CDR1 SGHRS and CDR2 YFSETQ. V was cut by 3 bases and J by 1 base, with 13 bases left in between. CDR3 region: CASSWAGHKNTGELFF. CDR3 DNA: TGCGCCAGCAGCTGGGCGGGGCACAAGAACACCGGGGAGCTGTTTTTT.

Here the CDR3 DNA reads TGTGCCAGCACGCTAGAAGTTAACTATGGCTACACCTTC. This gives the protein CASTLEVNYGYTF. The rearrangement joins TRBV7-2 to TRBJ1-2; D not resolved. Looked up from germline, CDR1 is SGHTA and CDR2 is FQGNSA. The CDR3 has 13 residues. V lost 7 bases and J lost 1, with 10 bases in between.

This CDR3 reads CASSSGQLQETQYF. The CDR3 DNA follows: TGTGCCAGCAGCTCGGGACAGCTGCAAGAGACCCAGTACTTC. The chain couples TRBV21-1 to TRBJ2-5; TRBD1 is taken as the D call from the table, unchecked against the DNA. TRBV21-1 is shown as a pseudogene. The CDR3 contains 14 residues.

The J gene is TRBJ1-4, the V gene TRBV5-1; D is unclear. The CDR3 covers 16 residues. Germline values: CDR1 SGHRS, CDR2 YFSETQ. Trimming took off 0 bases at V and 4 bases at J, with 13 bases between the two ends. In nucleotides, the CDR3 is TGCGCCAGCAGCTTGGGACGGCAGAACTTTAATGAAAAACTGTTTTTT. Its translation: CASSLGRQNFNEKLFF.

The rearrangement uses TRBV6-1 and TRBJ1-5; TRBD1 aligns across 8 bases. There are 15 residues in the CDR3. Trimming at V came to 4 bases and at J to 5 bases, leaving 7 bases not matched to a gene. Germline CDR1 is MNHNS and CDR2 is SASEGT. Here the CDR3 reads CASSGETGAHQPQHF. The CDR3 nucleotides are TGTGCCAGCAGTGGCGAGACAGGGGCACATCAGCCCCAGCATTTT.

The gene calls are TRBV7-9 and TRBJ2-1, with D perhaps TRBD1 (5 bases). Germline CDR1 SEHNR, CDR2 FQNEAQ (reference sequence). There are 11 residues in the CDR3. V gave up 7 bases and J gave up 10 bases, with 11 bases separating them. CDR3 amino acids: CASNKPGEQFF. The CDR3 DNA follows: TGTGCCAGCAATAAACCAGGGGAGCAGTTCTTC. The full variable domain, its missing parts supplied by reference TRBV7-9 and TRBJ2-1, is DTGVSQNPRHKITKRGQNVTFRCDPISEHNRLYWYRQTLGQGPEFLTYFQNEAQLEKSRLLSDRFSAERPKGSFSTLEIQRTEQGDSAMYLCASNKPGEQFFGPGTRLTVL.